These T cell receptor beta chains were read from a single sample in a study of T-cell reconstitution after alpha-beta-depleted transplantation in children. One entry per CDR3 protein, called by TCRdb with MiXCR from the PCR reads. The table shows fewer than 95,000 distinct CDR3 sequences, with 9.5% to 15% occurring only once. This specimen was PBMCs from the stem cell graft donor, taken from the stem cell graft. All receptors come from a human donor who donated a stem cell graft to a child with inherited bone marrow failure. Each CDR3 is given with its conserved first and last residue. Some rows mark clone size as missing; the rest say once, few, many or name a class of expanded clone.

J	V	size	CDR3
TRBJ2-1	TRBV7-2	many	CASSLAPGAYSSRGEQFF
TRBJ2-5	TRBV5-1	many	CASSLAWGARTQYF
TRBJ1-2	TRBV20-1	many	CSARGTPNYGYTF
TRBJ2-7	TRBV7-2	many	CASSFVEGYEQYF
TRBJ1-1	TRBV5-1	many	CASSLEGAGTEAFF
TRBJ2-7	TRBV6-5	.	CASSYHPGSGRPGEQYF
TRBJ1-3	TRBV5-1	many	CASSLVGAGNTIYF
TRBJ2-2	TRBV7-2	many	CASSRAFNTGELFF
TRBJ2-2	TRBV4-3	many	CASSRGTSGELFF
TRBJ1-5	TRBV20-1	many	CSARDPKDGQPQHF
TRBJ2-2	TRBV12-5	many	CAGGPGDRGSGELFF
TRBJ2-7	TRBV5-4	many	CASSLDGAYEQYF
TRBJ1-5	TRBV29-1	many	CSVVSSLNQPQHF
TRBJ2-6	TRBV5-1	many	CASSLEALRPGANVLTF
TRBJ1-3	TRBV7-3	many	CASSPPSGNTIYF
TRBJ2-7	TRBV5-6	.	CAMGRGQPCEQYF
TRBJ1-1	TRBV29-1	many	CSVGTGLGTEAFF
TRBJ2-1	TRBV4-1	few	CASSQDSSLVSYNEQFF
TRBJ2-3	TRBV12-3/TRBV12-4	many	CASRPSTDTQYF
TRBJ2-4	TRBV5-1	many	CASSAQGAQNIQYF
TRBJ1-1	TRBV4-1	.	CASSQGSGQNTEAFF
TRBJ2-1	TRBV4-3	few	CASSLLAGGPDNEQFF
TRBJ1-1	TRBV28	.	CASSDRTEAFF
TRBJ2-2	TRBV18	many	CASSPSPSGSLAGELFF
TRBJ2-1	TRBV9	many	CASSVKASGYNEQFF
TRBJ2-5	TRBV27	many	CASSLLDSQETQYF
TRBJ2-2	TRBV5-4	.	CASSSGLVSGELFF
TRBJ2-1	TRBV7-2	few	CASSFNRENEQFF
TRBJ2-1	TRBV20-1	many	CSARDETGITYNEQFF
TRBJ2-5	TRBV7-9	many	CASSRGQAQETQYF
TRBJ2-1	TRBV7-2	many	CASSLGQGVYNEQFF
TRBJ2-5	TRBV5-1	.	CASSLGAIQETQYF
TRBJ1-4	TRBV7-2	many	CASSIGPGSEKLFF
TRBJ1-4	TRBV6-5	many	CASKTGGEGEKLFF
TRBJ2-5	TRBV29-1	many	CSVGQGDETQYF
TRBJ1-4	TRBV7-2	many	CASSFGGQPNEKLFF
TRBJ2-7	TRBV28	many	CATEGQRLRGHEQYF
TRBJ2-7	TRBV30	few	CAWSAGGSVEQYF
TRBJ2-2	TRBV20-1	many	CSASSGRTTNTGELFF
TRBJ2-1	TRBV9	many	CASSDPLLAGYDNEQFF
TRBJ2-7	TRBV28	many	CASRRQDSSYEQYF
TRBJ2-1	TRBV5-1	many	CASSLGLAGLNEQFF
TRBJ2-5	TRBV7-3	few	CASSLTYGRIETQYF
TRBJ2-7	TRBV7-9	many	CASGTRDF
TRBJ1-1	TRBV5-1	medium-sized	CASSLYGRNTEAFF
TRBJ2-3	TRBV10-3	many	CAISEWQETDTQYF
TRBJ2-7	TRBV7-2	many	CASSLSGGQNYEQYF
TRBJ2-6	TRBV7-9	many	CASSRGLAGGPGANVLTF
TRBJ1-2	TRBV7-2	many	CASSSDGTYGYTF
TRBJ2-1	TRBV27	many	CASSSGSGTGDNEQFF